Below, 24 T cell receptor beta chains from the same sample are listed, as sequenced in a study of control samples from healthy donors and cancer patients. Produced via immunoSEQ multiplex PCR; TCRdb's table is partial and in-frame only. The sample includes 200,000 to 250,000 clones, 85% to 95% of them seen just once. Sequencing was performed on blood. The receptors derive from a man aged 45-65 years in good health.

V is TRBV11-1 and J is TRBJ2-5; 7 bases map to TRBD2. J lost 4 bases, V lost 3 bases, and 8 bases had no gene match. In germline, CDR1 is SGHAT, CDR2 FQDESV (reference sequence). This CDR3 region has 15 residues. The CDR3 loop is CASSFGGGGGETQYF. DNA of the CDR3: TGTGCCAGCAGCTTTGGTGGCGGGGGAGGAGAGACCCAGTACTTC.

The rearrangement uses TRBV6-5 and TRBJ2-7; the D is unclear. The CDR3 loop spans 11 amino acids. Germline V lookup: CDR1 MNHEY, CDR2 SVGAGI. The germline V and J ends were trimmed by 2 bases and 7 bases, with 6 bases remaining between them. The CDR3 is CASSYLGEQYV. CDR3 in DNA: TGTGCCAGCAGTTACCTAGGGGAGCAGTACGTC.

The chain is built from TRBV5-1 and TRBJ1-6, with D tentatively TRBD1 (5 bases). The V and J ends lost 0 bases and 13 bases respectively, with 11 bases between them. This CDR3 spans 13 amino acids. CDR1 and CDR2 (germline): SGHRS, YFSETQ. Written as DNA, the CDR3 is TGCGCCAGCAGCTTGGGACAGTCGCCCCCCCTCCACTTT. This translates into CASSLGQSPPLHF.

The J gene is TRBJ2-1, the V gene TRBV28; 12 bases align to TRBD2. Germline values: CDR1 MDHEN, CDR2 SYDVKM. The ends lost 2 bases at V and 9 bases at J; junction bases unmatched: 11. The CDR3 has 17 residues. The chain's CDR3 is CASSLPSGGAKLGEQFF. For the CDR3, the DNA is TGTGCCAGCAGTTTACCTAGCGGGGGGGCCAAGTTAGGTGAGCAGTTCTTC.

This chain links TRBV6-1 with TRBJ1-6; D is ambiguous. The CDR3 spans 13 residues. V lost 0 bases to trimming and J lost 10 bases, with 7 bases between them. The V gene's germline CDR1 is MNHNS and CDR2 SASEGT. The CDR3 loop reads CASSEAQESPLHF. CDR3 bases: TGTGCCAGCAGTGAAGCGCAGGAGTCACCCCTCCACTTT.

V and J are TRBV7-3 and TRBJ2-1; tentative D call: TRBD1 (5 bases). Trimming removed 5 bases at V and 10 bases at J, with 12 bases between. There are 12 residues in the CDR3. Germline lookup yields CDR1 SGHTA and CDR2 FQGTGA. The chain's CDR3 is CASSEPNREQFF. Written as DNA, the CDR3 is TGTGCCAGCAGCGAGCCGAACAGGGAGCAGTTCTTC.

The chain combines TRBV19 with TRBJ1-5; perhaps TRBD1 as D (6 bases). This CDR3 contains 15 residues. The V gene's germline CDR1 is LNHDA and CDR2 SQIVND (reference sequence). Trimming took off 2 bases at V and 1 base at J, with 9 bases between the two ends. The CDR3 is CASSISGASNQPQHF. DNA for the CDR3: TGTGCCAGTAGTATATCAGGGGCCAGCAATCAGCCCCAGCATTTT.

This clone was found a few times. V is TRBV5-1 and J is TRBJ2-1; possibly TRBD1 for D (5 bases). Between the trimmed V and J ends, which lost 0 bases and 1 base, there was a span of 11 bases. There are 16 residues in the CDR3. Germline lookup yields CDR1 SGHRS and CDR2 YFSETQ. The CDR3 reads CASSLVSGLSYNEQFF. CDR3 sequence (DNA): TGCGCCAGCAGCTTGGTGTCAGGGTTGTCCTACAATGAGCAGTTCTTC.

The V gene is TRBV7-2, the J gene TRBJ1-1; D possibly corresponds to TRBD1 (5 bases). Germline CDR1 and CDR2: SGHTA and FQGNSA. This CDR3 is built from 15 residues. Trimming took off 1 base at V and 4 bases at J, with 13 bases between the two ends. In nucleotides, the CDR3 is TGTGCCAGCAGCTTAGTGGCCGGGGCAGGCACTGAAGCTTTCTTT. Protein sequence: CASSLVAGAGTEAFF. Using reference TRBV7-2 and TRBJ1-1 for the parts outside the CDR3, the full variable domain is GAGVSQSPSNKVTEKGKDVELRCDPISGHTALYWYRQSLGQGLEFLIYFQGNSAPDKSGLPSDRFSAERTGGSVSTLTIQRTQQEDSAVYLCASSLVAGAGTEAFFGQGTRLTVV.

The gene calls are TRBV18 and TRBJ1-1; 8 bases align to TRBD1. Germline V lookup: CDR1 KGHSH, CDR2 LQKENI. CDR3 length: 16 residues. Trimming cost V 6 bases and J 0 bases; bases outside gene matches: 9. This CDR3 reads CASSLTGTGLNTEAFF. As DNA, the CDR3 is TGTGCCAGCTCCCTCACCGGGACAGGCCTGAACACTGAAGCTTTCTTT.

This sequence joins TRBV28 and TRBJ2-5, with D possibly TRBD2 on 6 matching bases. This CDR3 has 12 amino acids. Per germline, CDR1 MDHEN and CDR2 SYDVKM. Trimming took off 8 bases at V and 5 bases at J, with 12 bases between the two ends. CDR3 DNA: TGTGCCAGCGGGAGGTTTTTGGAGACCCAGTACTTC. The encoded protein is CASGRFLETQYF.

The chain is built from TRBV5-1 and TRBJ1-5, with unresolved D. Per the germline V gene, CDR1 is SGHRS and CDR2 is YFSETQ. V was shortened by 4 bases and J by 4 bases, with 9 bases between the two germline ends. The CDR3 totals 13 residues. This chain's CDR3 is CASSRDTNQPQHF. The CDR3 coding sequence is TGCGCCAGCAGCCGCGATACTAATCAGCCCCAGCATTTT. The complete variable domain, with remaining parts taken from reference TRBV5-1 and TRBJ1-5, reads KAGVTQTPRYLIKTRGQQVTLSCSPISGHRSVSWYQQTPGQGLQFLFEYFSETQRNKGNFPGRFSGRQFSNSRSEMNVSTLELGDSALYLCASSRDTNQPQHFGDGTRLSIL.

This clone came up once. The rearrangement uses TRBV11-2 and TRBJ1-5; 10 positions match TRBD1. Trimming removed 4 bases from V and 11 bases from J; junction bases left unmatched: 2. CDR1 is SGHAT and CDR2 is FQNNGV in the germline V gene. This CDR3 has 12 amino acids. CDR3: CASSSGQGAQHF. For the CDR3, the DNA is TGTGCCAGCAGCTCCGGACAGGGGGCCCAGCATTTT.

This clone has just one count. The V call is TRBV5-1, the J call TRBJ1-5, with TRBD1 identical over 9 bases. Germline V gene data show CDR1 as SGHRS and CDR2 as YFSETQ. CDR3 length equals 16 residues. With V trimmed by 5 bases and J by 4 bases, 10 bases remained unmatched. The DNA for the CDR3 is TGCGCCAGCAGTCTCGACCCGGGACAGGGTAATCAGCCCCAGCATTTT. Protein sequence: CASSLDPGQGNQPQHF.

The chain joins TRBV10-3 to TRBJ1-1; 11 bases fit TRBD1. The CDR3 consists of 16 residues. Germline-derived CDR1 and CDR2 are ENHRY and SYGVKD. The ends lost 2 bases at V and 3 bases at J; junction bases unmatched: 5. Here the CDR3 DNA reads TGTGCCATCAGTGAGCGGACAGGGGGCGGGGACACTGAAGCTTTCTTT. Encoded protein: CAISERTGGGDTEAFF.

The chain employs TRBV27 and TRBJ2-7; D is perhaps TRBD1 or TRBD2 (5 bases each). The germline CDR1 and CDR2 sequences are MNHEY and SMNVEV (reference sequence). The CDR3 contains 13 residues. V was clipped by 7 bases and J by 6 bases, with 16 bases between them. CDR3 protein: CASKPTGLGEQYF. Here the CDR3 DNA reads TGTGCCAGCAAACCCACGGGGCTCGGCGAGCAGTACTTC.

This rearrangement joins TRBV5-1 to TRBJ2-3; D unresolved. Germline CDR1 reads SGHRS; CDR2 reads YFSETQ. The ends were cut back, 1 base at V and 1 base at J, with 4 bases in the middle. The CDR3 sequence is 13 residues long. The chain's CDR3 is CASSLRGTDTQYF. The CDR3 DNA reads as TGCGCCAGCAGCTTGAGAGGCACAGATACGCAGTATTTT. Combining the CDR3 with reference TRBV5-1 and TRBJ2-3 gives the whole variable domain KAGVTQTPRYLIKTRGQQVTLSCSPISGHRSVSWYQQTPGQGLQFLFEYFSETQRNKGNFPGRFSGRQFSNSRSEMNVSTLELGDSALYLCASSLRGTDTQYFGPGTRLTVL.

The chain joins TRBV29-1 to TRBJ1-6; D gene uncertain. The CDR3 is 13 residues long. The V gene lost 4 bases and the J gene lost 4 bases, with 8 bases spanning the gap. Germline values: CDR1 SQVTM, CDR2 ANQGSEA. The CDR3 loop is CSVAVDYNSPLHF. CDR3 coding DNA: TGCAGCGTTGCAGTAGATTATAATTCACCCCTCCACTTT.

J is TRBJ1-1 and V is TRBV5-1; D might be TRBD1 (5 bases). Between the trimmed V and J ends, which lost 1 base and 2 bases, there was a span of 9 bases. Germline-derived CDR1 and CDR2 are SGHRS and YFSETQ. The CDR3 spans 14 residues. This CDR3 reads CASSLWDGNTEAFF. CDR3 nucleotides: TGCGCCAGCAGCTTGTGGGACGGCAACACTGAAGCTTTCTTT. The full variable domain, completed using reference TRBV5-1 and TRBJ1-1, is KAGVTQTPRYLIKTRGQQVTLSCSPISGHRSVSWYQQTPGQGLQFLFEYFSETQRNKGNFPGRFSGRQFSNSRSEMNVSTLELGDSALYLCASSLWDGNTEAFFGQGTRLTVV.

J is TRBJ1-2 and V is TRBV6-5, with TRBD1 identical over 9 bases. The CDR3 contains 12 residues. Trimming at V came to 8 bases and at J to 5 bases, leaving 3 bases not matched to a gene. From germline, CDR1 is MNHEY and CDR2 SVGAGI. The CDR3 DNA follows: TGTGCCAGCCTGGACAGGGGTTATGGCTACACCTTC. Translation gives CASLDRGYGYTF.

This chain joins TRBV6-5 and TRBJ2-6, with D uncertain. CDR3 length equals 16 residues. V lost 3 bases, J lost 4 bases, and 13 bases lay in between. CDR1 and CDR2 (germline): MNHEY, SVGAGI. This CDR3 reads CASSYGRAAGANVLTF. DNA for the CDR3: TGTGCCAGCAGTTATGGGCGTGCGGCAGGGGCCAACGTCCTGACTTTC.

This clone was seen once. The genes are TRBV28 and TRBJ1-2; TRBD1 aligns across 9 bases. The CDR3 has 18 amino acids. J was trimmed by 8 bases and V by 5 bases; bases with no gene match: 21. CDR1 and CDR2 (germline): MDHEN, SYDVKM. The CDR3 protein is CASSRTRTGAPISGGYTF. The CDR3 DNA reads as TGTGCCAGCAGTCGTACCCGGACAGGGGCCCCCATATCGGGAGGCTACACCTTC.

This chain links TRBV7-9 with TRBJ1-6; the D gene is possibly TRBD1 (5 bases). The CDR3 has 13 amino acids. The V gene lost 3 bases and the J gene lost 10 bases, with 10 bases spanning the gap. Germline CDR1 and CDR2: SEHNR and FQNEAQ (reference sequence). CDR3 in amino acids: CASSFGEGSPLHF. CDR3 coding DNA: TGTGCCAGCAGCTTCGGGGAGGGGTCACCCCTCCACTTT.

On this clone: Other DNA sequences in this specimen translate into the identical CDR3. V gene TRBV19 combines with J gene TRBJ2-4; no clear D gene. The CDR3 is 16 residues long. Trimming left V 1 base short and J 1 base short, with 11 bases between. From germline, CDR1 is LNHDA and CDR2 SQIVND (reference sequence). The CDR3, as DNA: TGTGCCAGTAGTATAGTTGGGGTGGGCGCCAAAAACATTCAGTACTTC. This codes for CASSIVGVGAKNIQYF.